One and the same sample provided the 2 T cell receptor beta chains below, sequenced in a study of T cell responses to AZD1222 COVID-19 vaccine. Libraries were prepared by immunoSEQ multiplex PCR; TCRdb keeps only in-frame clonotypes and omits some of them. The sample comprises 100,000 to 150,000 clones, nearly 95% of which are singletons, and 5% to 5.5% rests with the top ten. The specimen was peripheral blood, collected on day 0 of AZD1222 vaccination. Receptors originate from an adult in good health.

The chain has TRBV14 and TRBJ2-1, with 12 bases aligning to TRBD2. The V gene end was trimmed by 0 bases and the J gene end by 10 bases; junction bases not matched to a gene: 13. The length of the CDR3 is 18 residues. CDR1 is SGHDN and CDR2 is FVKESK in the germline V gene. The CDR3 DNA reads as TGTGCCAGCAGCCAAGATGTCATACTAGCGGGGGGAAGGGGGGAGCAGTTCTTC. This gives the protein CASSQDVILAGGRGEQFF.

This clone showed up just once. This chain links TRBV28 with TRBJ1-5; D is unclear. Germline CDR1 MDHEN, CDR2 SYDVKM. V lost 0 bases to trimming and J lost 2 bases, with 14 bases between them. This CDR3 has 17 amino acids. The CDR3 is CASSLWVPGKGNQPQHF. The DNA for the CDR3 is TGTGCCAGCAGTTTATGGGTTCCGGGGAAGGGCAATCAGCCCCAGCATTTT.